A single sample is the source of the 16 T cell receptor beta chains below, sequenced in a study of OX40 agonist ivuxolimab in advanced cancers. Data came from immunoSEQ multiplex PCR; TCRdb stores just in-frame clones and leaves some out. The data hold roughly 43,000 clones, with about 88% observed a single time. The sequenced sample was CD4+ or CD8+ T cells sorted from blood, obtained in a trial of the OX40 agonist ivuxolimab. These TCRs come from an adult with an advanced solid tumor such as melanoma, head and neck, liver or kidney cancer.

This clone was observed a single time. CDR3 residues: CATSGTGSYEQYF. The CDR3 DNA reads as TGTGCCACCTCCGGGACAGGGTCCTACGAGCAGTACTTC. This chain links TRBV11-2 with TRBJ2-7, with 9 positions matching TRBD1. Trimming took 10 bases from V and 1 from J; bases not matched to a gene: 5. Per the germline V gene, CDR1 is SGHAT and CDR2 is FQNNGV. The CDR3 loop spans 13 amino acids.

The CDR3 DNA sequence: TGTGCCTGGAACCGGGACAGGATCCCATCGATCACTTCACCCCTCCACTTT. It is translated as CAWNRDRIPSITSPLHF. The J gene is TRBJ1-6, the V gene TRBV30, with 8 nucleotides matching TRBD1. The CDR3 is made up of 17 amino acids. J gave up 9 bases and V 4 bases, and 17 bases lay outside the gene matches. The germline V gene has CDR1 GTSNPN and CDR2 SVGIG (reference sequence).

The table lists this clone with a count of one. The V and J genes are TRBV11-3 and TRBJ2-3; tentative D call: TRBD2 (5 bases). Germline V CDR1 and CDR2: SGHNT, YENEEA. V lost 5 bases and J 1 base, leaving 19 bases between the germline ends. CDR3 length: 17 residues. CDR3 sequence reads: CASSPGPKTRGTDTQYF. Written as DNA, the CDR3 is TGTGCCAGCAGCCCCGGCCCCAAAACTAGGGGCACAGATACGCAGTATTTT.

The chain combines TRBV15 with TRBJ2-5; D is uncertain. Trimming stripped 4 bases from V and 6 bases from J, with 12 bases between. The germline V gene has CDR1 LNHNV and CDR2 YYDKDF (reference sequence). This CDR3 is built from 13 residues. Here the CDR3 DNA reads TGTGCCACCAGCATCCAGCTTTCGCAGACCCAGTACTTC. Residues: CATSIQLSQTQYF.

The CDR3: CASSSVGATSGRTYEQYF. In nucleotides, the CDR3 is TGTGCCAGCAGCTCGGTGGGGGCGACTAGCGGGAGGACCTACGAGCAGTACTTC. The V call is TRBV5-6, the J call TRBJ2-7, with 13 bases aligning to TRBD2. Germline assignment: CDR1 SGHDT and CDR2 YYEEEE. The CDR3 length is 18 residues. V shed 3 bases and J 2 bases; nucleotides not matched to a gene: 11.

The V call is TRBV5-1, the J call TRBJ1-1, with no clear D. Germline V gene lookup returns CDR1 SGHRS and CDR2 YFSETQ. The V end lost 0 bases, the J end lost 4 bases, and 16 bases lay between the germline ends. The CDR3 runs to 16 residues. Here the CDR3 reads CASSLGWETPSTEAFF. For the CDR3, the DNA is TGCGCCAGCAGCTTGGGATGGGAGACCCCTAGCACTGAAGCTTTCTTT.

The CDR3 reads CASSLVTLLPGGYTF. The CDR3 nucleotides are TGTGCCAGCAGCTTGGTTACACTCCTGCCGGGTGGCTACACCTTC. The chain has TRBV7-9 and TRBJ1-2; no clear D. The CDR3 runs 15 residues. Germline assignment: CDR1 SEHNR and CDR2 FQNEAQ (reference sequence). Trimming removed 3 bases at V and 7 bases at J, with 18 bases between.

The J gene is TRBJ1-2, the V gene TRBV25-1; 8 nucleotides agree with TRBD1. Germline V lookup: CDR1 MGHDK, CDR2 SYGVNS. CDR3 size: 14 residues. The V and J ends lost 3 bases and 8 bases, in that order; junction bases with no gene match: 8. The CDR3 is CASSEERQGWGYTF. The CDR3 DNA follows: TGTGCCAGCAGTGAGGAGCGACAGGGGTGGGGCTACACCTTC.

The V call is TRBV4-3, the J call TRBJ2-7, with 9 bases matching TRBD2. Trimming at V came to 1 base and at J to 2 bases, leaving 3 bases not matched to a gene. CDR1 is LGHNA, CDR2 YSLEER, per germline. This CDR3 comprises 15 residues. The CDR3 is CASSQVSGGTYEQYF. CDR3 nucleotides: TGCGCCAGCAGCCAAGTTAGCGGGGGAACCTACGAGCAGTACTTC.

V usage is TRBV5-1 and J usage is TRBJ2-1, with TRBD2 identical over 12 bases. V lost 4 bases and J lost 5; bases outside the gene matches: 13. This CDR3 region has 18 residues. Germline lookup yields CDR1 SGHRS and CDR2 YFSETQ. CDR3 DNA sequence: TGCGCCAGCAGCATATCTAGCGGGAGGGCGAACCCCAACAATGAGCAGTTCTTC. As protein: CASSISSGRANPNNEQFF. The full variable domain, with the rest looked up from reference TRBV5-1 and TRBJ2-1, is KAGVTQTPRYLIKTRGQQVTLSCSPISGHRSVSWYQQTPGQGLQFLFEYFSETQRNKGNFPGRFSGRQFSNSRSEMNVSTLELGDSALYLCASSISSGRANPNNEQFFGPGTRLTVL.

The V call is TRBV2, the J call TRBJ1-5; D ambiguous. The CDR3 has 15 residues. Germline V gene sequence: CDR1 SNHLY, CDR2 FYNNEI. The V gene lost 7 bases and the J gene lost 0 bases, with 13 bases spanning the gap. CDR3 coding DNA: TGTGCCAGCAAAAAAGGGCTCGTTAGCAATCAGCCCCAGCATTTT. Translating it yields CASKKGLVSNQPQHF. Combining the CDR3 with reference TRBV2 and TRBJ1-5 gives the whole variable domain EPEVTQTPSHQVTQMGQEVILRCVPISNHLYFYWYRQILGQKVEFLVSFYNNEISEKSEIFDDQFSVERPDGSNFTLKIRSTKLEDSAMYFCASKKGLVSNQPQHFGDGTRLSIL.

The chain carries TRBV4-2 and TRBJ1-1, with TRBD1 identical over 7 bases. J lost 5 bases, V lost 0 bases, and 6 bases had no gene match. Germline assignment: CDR1 LGHNA and CDR2 YNFKEQ. The CDR3 is made up of 15 amino acids. CDR3 sequence reads: CASSQDWTGRTEAFF. The CDR3 DNA reads as TGTGCCAGCAGCCAAGATTGGACAGGTAGGACTGAAGCTTTCTTT.

There are a few counts of this clone. J is TRBJ2-7 and V is TRBV4-2; no definite D call. The V end lost 1 base, the J end lost 2 bases, and 6 bases lay between the germline ends. The CDR3 consists of 13 residues. Germline V gives CDR1 LGHNA, CDR2 YNFKEQ. The chain's CDR3 is CASSQGGPYEQYF. DNA for the CDR3: TGTGCCAGCAGCCAAGGTGGGCCCTACGAGCAGTACTTC.

V and J are TRBV7-2 and TRBJ2-7; 7 bases are shared with TRBD2. CDR3 length: 15 residues. The V segment lost 1 base and the J segment 2 bases; nucleotides outside the gene matches: 5. The germline V gene has CDR1 SGHTA and CDR2 FQGNSA. CDR3 residues: CASSLVKGTTYEQYF. The DNA of the CDR3 is TGTGCCAGCAGCTTAGTGAAAGGGACTACCTACGAGCAGTACTTC.

The chain carries TRBV5-8 and TRBJ2-1, with TRBD2 as a possible D gene (6 bases). The V end lost 3 bases, the J end lost 0 bases, and 13 bases lay between the germline ends. Germline V gene sequence: CDR1 SGHTS, CDR2 YDEGEE. The CDR3 runs to 16 residues. The CDR3 loop reads CASSYDGGLSYNEQFF. CDR3 nucleotides: TGTGCCAGCAGCTATGACGGGGGTCTCTCCTACAATGAGCAGTTCTTC.

The chain uses TRBV5-1 and TRBJ2-5; D may correspond to TRBD1 or TRBD2 (5 bases each). The DNA end favors TRBJ2-7, so the J call may be wrong. This CDR3 spans 17 amino acids. CDR1 is SGHRS and CDR2 is YFSETQ in the germline V gene. CDR3 coding DNA: TGCGCCAGCAGCTTGGATATAGGGACCCTTTCCGCCTACGAGCAGTACTTC. This sequence encodes CASSLDIGTLSAYEQYF.